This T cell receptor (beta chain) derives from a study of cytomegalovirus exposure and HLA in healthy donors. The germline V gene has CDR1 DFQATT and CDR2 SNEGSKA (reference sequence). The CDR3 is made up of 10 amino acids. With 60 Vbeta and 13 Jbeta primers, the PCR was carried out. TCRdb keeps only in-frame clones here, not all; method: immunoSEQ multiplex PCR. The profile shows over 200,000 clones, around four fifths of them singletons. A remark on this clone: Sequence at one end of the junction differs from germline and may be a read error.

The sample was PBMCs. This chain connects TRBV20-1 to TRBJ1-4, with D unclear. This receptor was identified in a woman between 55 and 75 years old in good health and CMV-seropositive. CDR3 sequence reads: CSASPAPIRF. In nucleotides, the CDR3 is TGCAGTGCTAGTCCCGCGCCAATCCGTTTT.